This TCR beta chain comes out of a study of CXCR3-negative and CXCR3-positive naive CD8 T cells (dated by TCRdb to about 2019). The study in broad terms: In total, 120 million to 150 million TRB reads were obtained, corresponding to roughly 1.5 +/- 0.3 million reads per library. Diversity and physicochemical repertoire analyses were performed on some eleven donors pooled from two independent experiments. For the TRBV-TRBJ cluster analysis, the naive subsets came from 5 donors, while the memory cells came from 3 donors.

Study-wide conclusions, independent of this receptor: TRBV-TRBJ usage was similar between naive CXCR3-negative and CXCR3-positive cells from the same donor, while memory cells showed distinct patterns. TRB CDR3s from CXCR3-positive naive cells showed higher hydrophobicity (lower Kidera factor 4), lower energy, and higher strength and volume indices than CXCR3-negative naive cells. Comparably high repertoire diversity was found in both naive subsets, whereas much lower repertoire diversity was found in memory CD8+ T cells. Freshly isolated PBMCs were used for most assays because CXCR3 expression went down partially after cryopreservation. Because surface CD5, which is linked to self-reactivity in mice, was comparable between the naive subsets, TCR interaction strength was also inferred from the physicochemical properties of TRB CDR3s.

The germline V gene (reference sequence) provides CDR1 SGHKS and CDR2 YYEKEE. Taken from cysteine to phenylalanine, the CDR3 has 15 residues. DNA was not recorded. Sequencing used a NextSeq 550. The Human TCR Profiling Kit (MiLaboratory) was used to make UMI-labeled 5' RACE TRB cDNA libraries. The full amount of extracted RNA was used for cDNA synthesis, and the full amount of resulting cDNA was used for PCR amplification. Libraries were prepared in parallel with an identical number of PCR cycles. On the study's bioinformatics: With a minimum of two reads required per UMI, MIGEC and MiXCR pulled out about 50,000 +/- 10,000 unique UMI-labeled TRB cDNA molecules from each library. On average, each library contained roughly 40,000 +/- 10,000 functional in-frame TRB CDR3 nucleotide clonotypes without stop codons. After downsampling to 5000 UMI-labeled TRB molecules per sample, diversity metrics, including normalized Shannon-Wiener and Chao1, were computed in VDJtools. Clonotype-size-weighted physicochemical properties of the central five CDR3 residues (interaction energy, strength, volume and Kidera factor 4) were computed in VDJtools. Following TCRdb reprocessing, every CDR3 protein sequence forms one entry, and DNA is not provided. V and J calls and clone size were set by TCRdb, not the authors. This sample's table carries 92,000 or so distinct CDR3 sequences. About 1.1% of the sample belongs to the ten largest clones.

Of note for this clonotype: Its target antigen remains unknown.

For each CD8+ T cell subset, flow sorting was done in triplicate, and some 300,000 cells per subset went directly into RLT lysis buffer. To exclude memory contaminants, naive CD8+ T cells were stringently defined as CD45RO-CCR7+CD27+CD95-. Peripheral blood mononuclear cells were isolated from buffy coats by standard density gradient centrifugation. Naive CXCR3-negative and CXCR3-positive CD8+ T cells were flow-sorted using a FACSAria III. An RNeasy Mini Kit was used to extract total RNA from the sorted cells. The chain is made from TRBV5-5 and TRBJ2-7; TCRdb names TRBD2, which stays unverified in the absence of DNA. This sequence was found in a human donor in good health. Some clones in this sample may be carry-over from other donors' samples. The sample taken for sequencing was naive CXCR3- CD8+ T cells from blood. Taken with the paper, the label for cell subset or site translates to: CD45RO-CCR7+CD27+CD95- naive CD8+ T cells lacking CXCR3 (TNR3-). CDR3 loop: CASSWGGLADYEQYF.